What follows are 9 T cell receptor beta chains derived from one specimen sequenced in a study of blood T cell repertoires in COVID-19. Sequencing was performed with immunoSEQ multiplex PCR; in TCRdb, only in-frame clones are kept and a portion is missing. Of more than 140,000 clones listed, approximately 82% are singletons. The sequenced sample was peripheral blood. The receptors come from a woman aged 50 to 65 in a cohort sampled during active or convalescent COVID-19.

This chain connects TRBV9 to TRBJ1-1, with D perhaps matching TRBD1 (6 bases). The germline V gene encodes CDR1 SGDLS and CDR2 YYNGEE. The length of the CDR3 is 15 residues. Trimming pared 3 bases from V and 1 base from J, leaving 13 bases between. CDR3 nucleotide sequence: TGTGCCAGCAGCGGTCACAGGGCCGGGAACACTGAAGCTTTCTTT. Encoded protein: CASSGHRAGNTEAFF.

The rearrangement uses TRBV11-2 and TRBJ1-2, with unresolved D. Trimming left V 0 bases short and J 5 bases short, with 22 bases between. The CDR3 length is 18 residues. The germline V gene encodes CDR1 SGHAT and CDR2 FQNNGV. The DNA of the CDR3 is TGTGCCAGCAGCTTAGAGTCATTCGAGACGGCGGGGTTTTATGGCTACACCTTC. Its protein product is CASSLESFETAGFYGYTF.

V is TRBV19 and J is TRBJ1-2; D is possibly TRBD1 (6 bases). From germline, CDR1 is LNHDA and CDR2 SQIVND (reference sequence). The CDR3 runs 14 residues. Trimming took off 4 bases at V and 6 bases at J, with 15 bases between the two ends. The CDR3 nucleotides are TGTGCCAGTAGTACCCCGTCGGGGGGCAATGGCTACACCTTC. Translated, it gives CASSTPSGGNGYTF.

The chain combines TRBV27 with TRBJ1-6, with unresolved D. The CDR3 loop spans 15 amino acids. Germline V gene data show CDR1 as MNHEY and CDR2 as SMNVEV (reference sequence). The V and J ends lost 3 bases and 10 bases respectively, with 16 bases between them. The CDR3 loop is CASSFSQKERSPLHF. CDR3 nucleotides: TGTGCCAGCAGTTTTAGCCAGAAGGAAAGGTCACCCCTCCACTTT.

The CDR3 DNA is TGTGCCACCAGCAGAGATTTGGCAGGGCCCTACAATGAGCAGTTCTTC. Its protein product is CATSRDLAGPYNEQFF. The V gene is TRBV15, the J gene TRBJ2-1; perhaps TRBD1 as D (5 bases). Trimming took off 0 bases at V and 2 bases at J, with 11 bases between the two ends. The CDR3 covers 16 residues. Germline CDR1 reads LNHNV; CDR2 reads YYDKDF (reference sequence).

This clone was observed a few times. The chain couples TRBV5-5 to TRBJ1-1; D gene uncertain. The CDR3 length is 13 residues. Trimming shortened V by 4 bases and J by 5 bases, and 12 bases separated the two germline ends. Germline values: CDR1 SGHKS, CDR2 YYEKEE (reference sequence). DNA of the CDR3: TGTGCCAGCAGCCGGTTGGTCGGGACTGAAGCTTTCTTT. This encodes CASSRLVGTEAFF.

CDR3 nucleotides: TGTGCCAGCAGTTACCTCCGGGACAGGGGGGATGGCTACACCTTC. Translating it yields CASSYLRDRGDGYTF. The V and J genes are TRBV11-2 and TRBJ1-2; 11 bases align to TRBD1. The ends lost 6 bases at V and 6 bases at J; junction bases unmatched: 9. The CDR3 consists of 15 residues. In germline, CDR1 is SGHAT, CDR2 FQNNGV.

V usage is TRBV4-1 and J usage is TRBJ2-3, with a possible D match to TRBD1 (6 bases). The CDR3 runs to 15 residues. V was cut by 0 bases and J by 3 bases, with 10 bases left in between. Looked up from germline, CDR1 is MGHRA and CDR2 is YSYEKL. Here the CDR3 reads CASSQERRGTDTQYF. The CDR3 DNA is TGCGCCAGCAGCCAAGAAAGAAGGGGGACAGATACGCAGTATTTT.

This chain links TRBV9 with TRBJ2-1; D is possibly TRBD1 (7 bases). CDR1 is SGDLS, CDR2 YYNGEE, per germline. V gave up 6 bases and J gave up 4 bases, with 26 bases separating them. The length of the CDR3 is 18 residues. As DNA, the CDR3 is TGTGCCAGCACCCCCGGAGGGGGCTCCCTCGGGCGGTACAATGAGCAGTTCTTC. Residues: CASTPGGGSLGRYNEQFF.